The subject of this entry is one T cell receptor (beta chain). Its target is unknown. Sequencing used immunoSEQ multiplex PCR; TCRdb keeps in-frame clones, though not all of them. Among about 7,300 clones listed, more than 80% were seen once. Germline trimming cut 4 bases from V and 1 base from J; bases unmatched to any gene: 11. The CDR3 is 18 amino acids. Germline V CDR1 and CDR2: SGHRS, YFSETQ. This sample stems from a study of neoadjuvant nivolumab and ipilimumab in lung cancer. Background on the study: Nivolumab 3 mg/kg was given days 1, 15 and 29, plus ipilimumab 1 mg/kg day 1 in combination.

General study results and limits: Pathologic regression was not significantly tied to TCR clonality. Resected tumors had greater TCR richness and clonality than uninvolved lung. Pretherapy blood TCR richness correlated positively with resected tumor richness.

Specimen: tumor tissue, collected after neoadjuvant nivolumab, alone or with ipilimumab, at or shortly before surgery. The chain employs TRBV5-1 and TRBJ1-6; TRBD1 aligns across 7 bases. This clonotype was obtained from an adult with non-small cell lung cancer. CDR3 amino acids: CASSPLPGQSSYNSPLHF. For the CDR3, the DNA is TGCGCCAGCAGCCCGTTACCGGGACAGTCTTCCTATAATTCACCCCTCCACTTT.